This T cell receptor beta chain was found in a study of vaccination and CD4 T cells after COVID-19. Study-wide results and caveats: Median SARS-CoV-2-reactive clonotypes rose from roughly 22 to 38, not significantly.

The Oncomine TCR Beta short-read assay was what sequenced the DNA obtained from cultured CD4+ T cells. Each CDR3 protein gets one entry after TCRdb re-called the PCR reads with MiXCR. The repertoire consists of approximately 9,700 distinct CDR3 sequences, with roughly 70% occurring once and the leading ten covering 37%. A word on this clonotype: What it recognizes is unknown.

V was trimmed by 3 bases and J by 2 bases, leaving 13 bases between them. The CDR3 extends over 16 amino acids. Germline CDR1 SEHNR, CDR2 FQNEAQ (reference sequence). Treatment noted: roughly 11-day PBMC culture with coronavirus spike peptide pools or control peptides (ViraFEST assay). The J gene is TRBJ2-2, the V gene TRBV7-9, with unresolved D. The receptor was derived from a human donor who had recovered from COVID-19. The sample consisted of CD4+ T cells from blood, cultured in vitro. CDR3 loop: CASSFFGYGNTGELFF. The CDR3 coding sequence is TGTGCCAGCAGCTTTTTCGGATACGGAAACACCGGGGAGCTGTTTTTT.